The rows below give T cell receptor beta chains drawn from one sample of a study of control samples from healthy donors and cancer patients. Method: immunoSEQ multiplex PCR; TCRdb's copy keeps in-frame clones and lacks some. The table lists 190,000 or so clones, 85% to 95% of them singletons. Sequences were obtained from blood. The receptors derive from a young man in good health. The CDR3 runs from the conserved cysteine through the conserved F or W. Fields, in order: clone size, V gene, J gene, D gene, CDR3 protein, CDR3 DNA. The D gene is left open where the match is weak. Clone size is not always given. Where it is, it says once, few, many or a class for expanded clones.

NA	TRBV18	TRBJ1-1	TRBD1	CASSPPRGLDTEAFF	TGTGCCAGCTCACCACCGAGGGGGCTGGACACTGAAGCTTTCTTT
NA	TRBV5-1	TRBJ2-1	NA	CASSPEGGATYNEQFF	TGCGCCAGCAGCCCGGAAGGGGGGGCTACCTACAATGAGCAGTTCTTC
NA	TRBV3-1/TRBV3-2	TRBJ1-4	NA	CASSQDPGGGEKLFF	TGTGCCAGCAGCCAAGATCCGGGGGGCGGTGAAAAACTGTTTTTT
NA	TRBV6-5	TRBJ1-5	TRBD1	CASRDRASNQPQHF	TGTGCCAGCAGGGACAGGGCTAGCAATCAGCCCCAGCATTTT
NA	TRBV3-1/TRBV3-2	TRBJ2-3	NA	CASSQTTDTQYF	TGTGCCAGCAGCCAAACCACAGATACGCAGTATTTT
NA	TRBV29-1	TRBJ1-2	NA	CSVAGNYGYTF	TGCAGCGTTGCCGGGAACTATGGCTACACCTTC
NA	TRBV19	TRBJ1-3	NA	CASQSTGPRGNTIYF	TGTGCCAGTCAGTCAACTGGCCCAAGAGGAAACACCATATATTTT
NA	TRBV18	TRBJ1-1	NA	CASSRGGGDDTEAFF	TGTGCCAGCTCCCGGGGCGGCGGGGATGACACTGAAGCTTTCTTT
once	TRBV5-5	TRBJ1-1	NA	CASSLNTEAFF	TGTGCCAGCAGCTTAAACACTGAAGCTTTCTTT
NA	TRBV5-6	TRBJ1-3	NA	CASSLFNSGNTIYF	TGTGCCAGCAGCTTGTTCAACTCTGGAAACACCATATATTTT
NA	TRBV6-2/TRBV6-3	TRBJ2-1	NA	CASSFPTSMSMNEQFF	TGTGCCAGCAGTTTCCCGACTAGTATGTCTATGAATGAGCAGTTCTTC
NA	TRBV28	TRBJ1-4	NA	CASSPLEVFISTNEKLFF	TGTGCCAGCAGTCCCCTGGAAGTATTCATCTCAACTAATGAAAAACTGTTTTTT
NA	TRBV6-4	TRBJ2-1	NA	CASSGGRRSPSSSYNEQFF	TGTGCCAGCAGTGGGGGGAGACGGTCCCCCTCAAGCTCCTACAATGAGCAGTTCTTC
NA	TRBV27	TRBJ2-7	TRBD1	CARVRDRAYEQYF	TGTGCCAGAGTCCGGGACAGGGCCTACGAGCAGTACTTC
NA	TRBV6-6	TRBJ1-2	NA	CASMDLLNYGYTF	TGTGCCAGCATGGATCTCCTAAACTATGGCTACACCTTC
NA	TRBV5-6	TRBJ1-6	NA	CASSLAGGSYNSPLHF	TGTGCCAGCAGCTTGGCAGGAGGCTCCTATAATTCACCCCTCCACTTT
NA	TRBV10-3	TRBJ1-5	TRBD1	CAISVGTGSNQPQHF	TGTGCCATCAGTGTTGGGACAGGAAGCAATCAGCCCCAGCATTTT
NA	TRBV19	TRBJ1-2	NA	CASSRAESYGYTF	TGTGCCAGTAGTCGGGCGGAATCCTATGGCTACACCTTC
NA	TRBV7-2	TRBJ2-1	TRBD2	CASSPQAGTLSNEQFF	TGTGCCAGCAGCCCCCAAGCGGGGACGCTTAGCAATGAGCAGTTCTTC
NA	TRBV20-1	TRBJ1-2	NA	CSADSKDGYTF	TGCAGTGCCGACAGTAAGGATGGCTACACCTTC
once	TRBV5-4	TRBJ2-7	TRBD1	CASSAGGLSLSYEQYF	TGTGCCAGCAGCGCAGGGGGTCTTTCCCTTTCCTACGAGCAGTACTTC
NA	TRBV7-2	TRBJ2-3	NA	CASSSLSSDTQYF	TGTGCCAGCAGCTCCCTTTCATCGGATACGCAGTATTTT
NA	TRBV9	TRBJ2-5	NA	CASSEILGGETQYF	TGTGCCAGCAGTGAGATCCTAGGGGGGGAGACCCAGTACTTC
NA	TRBV10-3	TRBJ2-3	TRBD2	CAISGGGGITDTQYF	TGTGCCATCAGTGGGGGCGGGGGTATCACAGATACGCAGTATTTT
NA	TRBV9	TRBJ1-2	NA	CASSVETGIYGYTF	TGTGCCAGCAGCGTAGAAACAGGAATTTATGGCTACACCTTC
NA	TRBV5-1	TRBJ1-1	NA	CASSLVQGNTEAFF	TGCGCCAGCAGCTTGGTGCAGGGCAACACTGAAGCTTTCTTT
NA	TRBV6-1	TRBJ1-4	TRBD1	CASSDRQGVEKLFF	TGTGCCAGCAGTGATAGACAGGGAGTTGAAAAACTGTTTTTT
NA	TRBV3-1/TRBV3-2	TRBJ2-2	NA	CASSQALTGELFF	TGTGCCAGCAGCCAAGCCCTAACCGGGGAGCTGTTTTTT
once	TRBV5-3	TRBJ1-2	TRBD1	CARTRQGGGYTF	TGTGCCAGAACTAGACAGGGCGGGGGCTACACCTTC
NA	TRBV7-6	TRBJ2-7	TRBD2	CASSLDIPGTTQQYF	TGTGCCAGCAGCTTAGATATACCCGGGACTACCCAGCAGTACTTC
NA	TRBV30	TRBJ1-4	NA	CAWSPNRGGWDEKLFF	TGTGCCTGGAGTCCCAACCGAGGGGGATGGGATGAAAAACTGTTTTTT
NA	TRBV27	TRBJ1-5	NA	CASSLSTAGQPQHF	TGTGCCAGCAGTTTATCGACGGCCGGTCAGCCCCAGCATTTT
NA	TRBV19	TRBJ1-2	NA	CASSPYTGYDYGYTF	TGTGCCAGTAGTCCCTATACAGGGTACGACTATGGCTACACCTTC
NA	TRBV4-2	TRBJ2-7	NA	CASSQEPSYEQYF	TGTGCCAGCAGCCAAGAACCGAGTTACGAGCAGTACTTC
once	TRBV9	TRBJ1-1	NA	CASSRGGAAFF	TGTGCCAGCAGCAGGGGAGGGGCCGCTTTCTTT
NA	TRBV12-3/TRBV12-4	TRBJ2-7	NA	CASRPGRLYEQYF	TGTGCCAGCAGACCGGGACGGCTCTACGAGCAGTACTTC
NA	TRBV13	TRBJ1-4	TRBD1	CASSRGTGIVKLFF	TGTGCCAGCAGCCGCGGGACAGGGATTGTGAAACTGTTTTTT
NA	TRBV5-1	TRBJ1-1	NA	CASSLGPDEAFF	TGCGCCAGCAGCTTGGGTCCCGATGAAGCTTTCTTT
NA	TRBV12-3/TRBV12-4	TRBJ1-5	NA	CATSMGGQPQHF	TGTGCCACCTCGATGGGGGGTCAGCCCCAGCATTTT
NA	TRBV7-8	TRBJ2-1	TRBD2	CASSPERGGSYNEQFF	TGTGCCAGCAGCCCCGAGCGGGGGGGGTCCTACAATGAGCAGTTCTTC
once	TRBV6-5	TRBJ1-1	NA	CASIRDSGSNTEAFF	TGTGCCAGCATTCGGGATTCCGGATCGAACACTGAAGCTTTCTTT
NA	TRBV2	TRBJ2-7	NA	CASNPYEQYF	TGTGCCAGCAATCCCTACGAGCAGTACTTC
once	TRBV5-5	TRBJ2-7	NA	CASSPGGNYEQYF	TGTGCCAGCAGCCCTGGGGGCAACTACGAGCAGTACTTC
NA	TRBV18	TRBJ1-5	NA	CASSLGHGSNQPQHF	TGTGCCAGCTCACTAGGACATGGTAGCAATCAGCCCCAGCATTTT
NA	TRBV11-2	TRBJ2-7	TRBD1	CASSLDGDRGFREQYF	TGTGCCAGCAGCTTAGATGGGGACAGGGGTTTTCGCGAGCAGTACTTC
NA	TRBV6-1	TRBJ2-1	NA	CASSEPRLGFSYNEQFF	TGTGCCAGCAGTGAACCTAGACTAGGTTTTTCCTACAATGAGCAGTTCTTC
NA	TRBV7-8	TRBJ1-5	TRBD1	CASSTGGSASNQPQHF	TGTGCCAGCAGCACAGGGGGATCGGCAAGCAATCAGCCCCAGCATTTT
NA	TRBV2	TRBJ2-7	TRBD2	CASGAPWSSGGREQYF	TGTGCCAGCGGAGCCCCGTGGTCTAGCGGGGGCCGAGAGCAGTACTTC
NA	TRBV5-6	TRBJ1-2	NA	CASSRGAVYGYTF	TGTGCCAGCAGCCGGGGGGCGGTTTATGGCTACACCTTC
once	TRBV2	TRBJ1-4	NA	CASSATASNEKLFF	TGTGCCAGCAGTGCCACAGCGTCAAATGAAAAACTGTTTTTT
NA	TRBV24-1	TRBJ2-7	NA	CATSDSKQGGYEQYF	TGTGCCACCAGTGACTCAAAACAGGGTGGCTACGAGCAGTACTTC
once	TRBV5-4	TRBJ2-5	TRBD2	CASSLERGGVETQYF	TGTGCCAGCAGCTTGGAGCGGGGGGGCGTTGAGACCCAGTACTTC
NA	TRBV2	TRBJ2-7	NA	CASRRDSDRNYEQYF	TGTGCCAGCAGGAGAGACTCAGATCGTAACTACGAGCAGTACTTC
NA	TRBV20-1	TRBJ2-7	NA	CSAGRLYEQYF	TGCAGTGCTGGCCGGCTATACGAGCAGTACTTC
NA	TRBV5-4	TRBJ2-1	NA	CASSTQAPGANEQFF	TGTGCCAGCAGCACACAGGCCCCGGGAGCTAATGAGCAGTTCTTC
NA	TRBV3-1/TRBV3-2	TRBJ2-7	NA	CASSLGGGTTSYEQYF	TGTGCCAGCAGCCTTGGTGGGGGGACGACTTCCTACGAGCAGTACTTC
NA	TRBV29-1	TRBJ1-4	NA	CSVETATNEKLFF	TGCAGCGTTGAAACTGCAACTAATGAAAAACTGTTTTTT